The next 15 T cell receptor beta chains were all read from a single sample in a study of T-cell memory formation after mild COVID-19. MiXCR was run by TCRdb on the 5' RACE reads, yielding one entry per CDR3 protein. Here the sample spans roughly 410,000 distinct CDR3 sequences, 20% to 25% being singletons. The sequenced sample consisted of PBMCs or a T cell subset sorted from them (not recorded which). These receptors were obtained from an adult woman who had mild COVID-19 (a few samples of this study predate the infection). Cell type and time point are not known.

The CDR3 region is CASRWRGLAGAGELFF. The DNA for the CDR3 is TGTGCCAGCAGATGGAGGGGACTAGCGGGAGCCGGGGAGCTGTTTTTT. V gene TRBV27 combines with J gene TRBJ2-2; TRBD2 matches 14 bases. The germline gives CDR1 MNHEY, CDR2 SMNVEV (reference sequence). Losses at the gene ends were 6 bases for V and 6 bases for J; bases not matched to a gene: 6. CDR3 length: 16 residues.

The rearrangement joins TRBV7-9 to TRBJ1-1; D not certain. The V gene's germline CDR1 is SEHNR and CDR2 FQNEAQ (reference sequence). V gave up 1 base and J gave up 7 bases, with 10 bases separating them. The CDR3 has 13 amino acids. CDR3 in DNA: TGTGCCAGCAGCTTAGAGGACGGCCTTGAAGCTTTCTTT. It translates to CASSLEDGLEAFF.

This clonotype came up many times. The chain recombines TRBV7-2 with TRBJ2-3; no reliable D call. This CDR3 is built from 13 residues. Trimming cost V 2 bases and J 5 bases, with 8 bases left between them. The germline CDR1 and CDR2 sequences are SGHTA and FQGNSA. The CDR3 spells CASSLSGLDTQYF. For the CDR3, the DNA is TGTGCCAGCAGCTTATCCGGGTTAGATACGCAGTATTTT.

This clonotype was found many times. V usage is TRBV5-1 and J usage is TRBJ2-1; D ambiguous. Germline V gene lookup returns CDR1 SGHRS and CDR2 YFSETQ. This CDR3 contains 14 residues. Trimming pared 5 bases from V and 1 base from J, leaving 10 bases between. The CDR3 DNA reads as TGCGCCAGCAGAAACGATGGGTCCTACAATGAGCAGTTCTTC. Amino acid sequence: CASRNDGSYNEQFF.

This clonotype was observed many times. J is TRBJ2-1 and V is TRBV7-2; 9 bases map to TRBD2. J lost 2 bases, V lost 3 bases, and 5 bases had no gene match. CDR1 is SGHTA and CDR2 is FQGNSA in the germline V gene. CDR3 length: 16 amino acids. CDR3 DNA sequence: TGTGCCAGCAGCTTTGTCGGCGGGGGGGCCTACAATGAGCAGTTCTTC. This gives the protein CASSFVGGGAYNEQFF. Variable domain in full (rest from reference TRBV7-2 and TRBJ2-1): GAGVSQSPSNKVTEKGKDVELRCDPISGHTALYWYRQSLGQGLEFLIYFQGNSAPDKSGLPSDRFSAERTGGSVSTLTIQRTQQEDSAVYLCASSFVGGGAYNEQFFGPGTRLTVL.

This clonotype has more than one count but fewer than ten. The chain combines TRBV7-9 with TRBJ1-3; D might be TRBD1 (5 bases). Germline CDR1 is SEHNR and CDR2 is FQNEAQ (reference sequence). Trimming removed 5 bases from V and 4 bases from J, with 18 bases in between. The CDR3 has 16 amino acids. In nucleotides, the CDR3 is TGTGCCAGCAGCAGAGGGACTCACGAGGCGGGAAACACCATATATTTT. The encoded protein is CASSRGTHEAGNTIYF.

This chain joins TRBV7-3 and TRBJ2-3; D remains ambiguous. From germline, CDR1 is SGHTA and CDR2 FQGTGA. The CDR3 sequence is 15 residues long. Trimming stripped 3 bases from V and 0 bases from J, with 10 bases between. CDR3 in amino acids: CASSFLGSSTDTQYF. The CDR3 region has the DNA TGTGCCAGCAGCTTTTTGGGGTCTAGCACAGATACGCAGTATTTT.

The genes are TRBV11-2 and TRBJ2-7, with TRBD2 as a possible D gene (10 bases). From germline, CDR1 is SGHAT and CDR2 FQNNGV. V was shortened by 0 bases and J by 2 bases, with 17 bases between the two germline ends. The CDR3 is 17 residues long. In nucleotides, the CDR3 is TGTGCCAGCAGCTTAGAAGCGGGGGGGACAGGGACCTACGAGCAGTACTTC. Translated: CASSLEAGGTGTYEQYF.

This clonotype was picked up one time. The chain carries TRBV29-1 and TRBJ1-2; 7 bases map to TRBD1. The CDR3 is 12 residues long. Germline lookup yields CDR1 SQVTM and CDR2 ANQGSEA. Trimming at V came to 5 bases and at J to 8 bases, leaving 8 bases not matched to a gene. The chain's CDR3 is CSVKGAKWGYTF. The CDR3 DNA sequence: TGCAGCGTTAAGGGGGCAAAGTGGGGCTACACCTTC.

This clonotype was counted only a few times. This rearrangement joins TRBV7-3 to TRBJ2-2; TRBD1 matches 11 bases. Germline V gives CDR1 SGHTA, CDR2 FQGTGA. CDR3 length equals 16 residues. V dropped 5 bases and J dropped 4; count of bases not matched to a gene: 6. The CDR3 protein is CASSPPGTGGTGELFF. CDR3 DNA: TGTGCCAGCAGCCCGCCCGGGACAGGGGGCACCGGGGAGCTGTTTTTT.

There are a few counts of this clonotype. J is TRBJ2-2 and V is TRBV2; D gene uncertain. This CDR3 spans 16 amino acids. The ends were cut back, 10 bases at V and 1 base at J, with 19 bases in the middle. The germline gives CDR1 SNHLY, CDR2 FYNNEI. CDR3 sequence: CAIPFDGEGNTGELFF. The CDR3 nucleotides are TGTGCCATCCCTTTTGATGGGGAAGGGAACACCGGGGAGCTGTTTTTT.

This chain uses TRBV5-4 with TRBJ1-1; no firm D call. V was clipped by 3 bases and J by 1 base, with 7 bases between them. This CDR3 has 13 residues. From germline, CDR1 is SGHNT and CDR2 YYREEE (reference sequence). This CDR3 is CASSSHGNTEAFF. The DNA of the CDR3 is TGTGCCAGCAGCTCACATGGGAACACTGAAGCTTTCTTT.

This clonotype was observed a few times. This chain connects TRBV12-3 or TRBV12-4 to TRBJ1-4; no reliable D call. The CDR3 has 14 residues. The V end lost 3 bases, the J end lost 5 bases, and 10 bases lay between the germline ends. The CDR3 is CASSFSGYNEKLFF. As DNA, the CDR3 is TGTGCCAGCAGTTTTTCGGGGTACAATGAAAAACTGTTTTTT.

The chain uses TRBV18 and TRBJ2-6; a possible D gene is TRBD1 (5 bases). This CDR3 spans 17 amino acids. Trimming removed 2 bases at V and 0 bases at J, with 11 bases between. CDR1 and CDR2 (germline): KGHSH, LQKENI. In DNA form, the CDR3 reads TGTGCCAGCTCACCAGGGGCGAGGAGCTCTGGGGCCAACGTCCTGACTTTC. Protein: CASSPGARSSGANVLTF. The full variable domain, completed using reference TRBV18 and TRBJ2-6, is NAGVMQNPRHLVRRRGQEARLRCSPMKGHSHVYWYRQLPEEGLKFMVYLQKENIIDESGMPKERFSAEFPKEGPSILRIQQVVRGDSAAYFCASSPGARSSGANVLTFGAGSRLTVL.

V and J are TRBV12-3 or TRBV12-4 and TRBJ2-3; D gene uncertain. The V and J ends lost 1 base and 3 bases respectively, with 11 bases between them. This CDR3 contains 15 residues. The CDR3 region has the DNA TGTGCCAGCAGTTTAGAAGTGACGCGTACAGATACGCAGTATTTT. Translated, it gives CASSLEVTRTDTQYF.